These T cell receptor beta chains were read from a single sample in a study of blood T cells in healthy people across ages. From the 5' RACE reads, TCRdb called clonotypes with MiXCR, one entry per CDR3 protein. The top ten hold approximately 4% of the sample, which has around 820,000 distinct CDR3 sequences, 20% to 25% seen once. The same data also went into a second study, on T cells of mothers and their children.

What was sequenced was blood. These receptors were obtained from a boy aged 10-17 years in good health. Both conserved end residues are part of each CDR3. D genes are given only for firm matches. Size is stated for part of the rows, as once, few or many counts, or as a class when the clone is expanded.

V gene	clone size	CDR3 length	D gene	J gene	CDR3 protein	CDR3 DNA
TRBV6-8	-	16	TRBD1	TRBJ2-1	CASSYSKKQGADEQFF	TGTGCCAGCAGTTACTCGAAGAAGCAGGGGGCAGATGAGCAGTTCTTC
TRBV2	few	15	-	TRBJ2-4	CASSERGRGGNIQYF	TGTGCCAGCAGTGAGCGCGGGAGAGGGGGAAACATTCAGTACTTC
TRBV7-9	few	16	TRBD1	TRBJ1-2	CASSSREGTETHGYTF	TGTGCCAGCAGCTCACGGGAGGGGACAGAGACCCATGGCTACACCTTC
TRBV3-1	-	11	TRBD2	TRBJ2-1	CASSHGTSEFF	TGTGCCAGCAGCCATGGGACTAGCGAATTCTTC
TRBV2	few	13	-	TRBJ2-5	CASSHRGGETQYF	TGTGCCAGCAGTCACAGGGGGGGCGAGACCCAGTACTTC
TRBV27	-	15	TRBD1	TRBJ2-5	CASSLLTDRVETQYF	TGTGCCAGCAGTTTATTGACCGACAGGGTTGAGACCCAGTACTTC
TRBV7-2	-	11	-	TRBJ2-3	CATEETDTQYF	TGTGCCACAGAGGAGACAGATACGCAGTATTTT
TRBV20-1	-	13	-	TRBJ2-7	CSGLDTGTYEQYF	TGCAGTGGCCTGGACACGGGCACCTACGAGCAGTACTTC
TRBV7-2	-	12	TRBD2	TRBJ2-1	CASSPGTSYWFF	TGTGCCAGCAGCCCTGGGACTAGCTATTGGTTCTTC
TRBV5-1	-	16	TRBD1	TRBJ2-5	CASSLWDRRPQETQYF	TGCGCCAGCAGCTTGTGGGACAGGCGACCCCAAGAGACCCAGTACTTC
TRBV28	few	14	-	TRBJ2-7	CASSYRGLGYEQYF	TGTGCCAGCAGTTACAGGGGACTAGGGTACGAGCAGTACTTC
TRBV3-1	few	16	TRBD1	TRBJ2-5	CASSQGVGQGQETQYF	TGTGCCAGCAGCCAAGGAGTAGGACAGGGCCAAGAGACCCAGTACTTC
TRBV29-1	few	18	TRBD2	TRBJ2-5	CSVGSPGLAGVREETQYF	TGCAGCGTTGGCTCCCCGGGACTAGCGGGAGTAAGAGAAGAGACCCAGTACTTC
TRBV12-3/TRBV12-4	-	17	-	TRBJ2-5	CASSPGGTEGGEETQYF	TGTGCCAGCAGTCCAGGAGGGACCGAGGGCGGGGAAGAGACCCAGTACTTC
TRBV4-1	few	15	-	TRBJ2-5	CASSQRDSEWETQYF	TGCGCCAGCAGCCAGCGGGACTCCGAGTGGGAGACCCAGTACTTC
TRBV7-2	-	15	TRBD2	TRBJ2-5	CASRFSGSGRGTQYF	TGTGCCAGCAGATTTAGCGGGAGTGGGCGAGGGACCCAGTACTTC
TRBV24-1	few	13	-	TRBJ1-1	CATSDFFDTEAFF	TGTGCCACCAGTGATTTCTTTGACACTGAAGCTTTCTTT
TRBV4-3	few	15	-	TRBJ1-3	CASSQGGGRGNTIYF	TGCGCCAGCAGCCAAGGGGGGGGGCGCGGAAACACCATATATTTT
TRBV5-6	-	11	-	TRBJ2-1	CVSSSPGPLRF	TGTGTCAGCAGCTCTCCGGGACCCCTAAGGTTC
TRBV14	-	19	TRBD1	TRBJ2-5	CASSPGIQGIRSLFILGFF	TGTGCCAGCAGCCCTGGCATACAGGGGATACGATCTCTATTTATTTTGGGGTTCTTC
TRBV14	few	15	-	TRBJ2-7	CASSQPGAVSYEQYF	TGTGCCAGCAGCCAACCAGGGGCCGTATCCTACGAGCAGTACTTC
TRBV5-5	few	13	-	TRBJ2-5	CASSWEVGLYLYF	TGTGCCAGCAGCTGGGAGGTAGGATTGTATTTGTACTTC
TRBV20-1	few	14	-	TRBJ2-1	CSPRGGSSYNEQFF	TGCAGTCCCCGGGGCGGGTCTTCCTACAATGAGCAGTTCTTC
TRBV18	-	13	-	TRBJ1-1	CASSPWVDTEAFF	TGTGCCAGCTCCCCCTGGGTGGACACTGAAGCTTTCTTT
TRBV7-8	few	16	-	TRBJ2-1	CASSLRAESSYNEQFF	TGTGCCAGCAGCTTACGAGCGGAGAGCTCCTACAATGAGCAGTTCTTC
TRBV27	-	16	TRBD2	TRBJ2-7	CASSWGFGGVSYEQYF	TGTGCCAGCAGTTGGGGGTTTGGGGGGGTCTCCTACGAGCAGTACTTC
TRBV4-3	few	15	TRBD2	TRBJ2-7	CASSQLAGVLYEQYF	TGCGCCAGCAGCCAGCTAGCGGGAGTTCTCTACGAGCAGTACTTC
TRBV4-1	-	14	TRBD1	TRBJ1-1	CASSQQGAVSEAFF	TGCGCCAGCAGCCAGCAGGGGGCGGTGAGTGAAGCTTTCTTT
TRBV7-9	-	15	-	TRBJ2-1	CASSLGGGRNNEQFF	TGTGCCAGCAGCTTAGGGGGGGGCCGAAACAATGAGCAGTTCTTC
TRBV25-1	few	16	TRBD2	TRBJ2-7	CASSDGDGGKPYEQYF	TGTGCCAGCAGTGATGGGGACGGGGGGAAACCCTACGAGCAGTACTTC
TRBV28	few	18	TRBD1	TRBJ2-4	CASSPTGILTLAKNIQYF	TGTGCCAGCAGTCCGACAGGGATCTTAACCCTAGCCAAAAACATTCAGTACTTC
TRBV20-1	few	13	-	TRBJ1-1	CSVAAPGNTEAFF	TGCAGCGTCGCGGCCCCGGGGAACACTGAAGCTTTCTTT
TRBV12-3/TRBV12-4	many	13	-	TRBJ2-5	CASSLFSQETQYF	TGTGCCAGCAGTTTATTCAGCCAAGAGACCCAGTACTTC
TRBV10-3	-	13	-	TRBJ2-7	CAIMEGDSYEQYF	TGTGCCATCATGGAGGGGGACTCCTACGAGCAGTACTTC
TRBV6-1	few	19	TRBD2	TRBJ2-5	CASSATSGGLGDGGETQYF	TGTGCCAGCAGTGCGACTAGCGGGGGCCTCGGAGATGGTGGAGAGACCCAGTACTTC
TRBV7-9	-	13	TRBD2	TRBJ2-7	CAAKGGSLNEQYF	TGTGCCGCAAAGGGAGGGAGCCTGAACGAGCAGTACTTC
TRBV11-2	few	17	-	TRBJ1-4	CASSSDSPKVGGEKLFF	TGTGCCAGCAGCTCAGACTCTCCTAAGGTGGGAGGTGAAAAACTGTTTTTT
TRBV2	once	15	TRBD1	TRBJ1-4	CASSDYRGTNEKLFF	TGTGCCAGCAGTGACTACAGGGGTACTAATGAAAAACTGTTTTTT
TRBV11-2	few	12	TRBD2	TRBJ2-7	CASSAGGFEQYF	TGTGCCAGCAGCGCGGGGGGTTTCGAGCAGTACTTC
TRBV11-2	-	15	-	TRBJ2-1	CACSLATSSYNEQFF	TGTGCCTGCAGCTTAGCGACTTCCTCCTACAATGAGCAGTTCTTC
TRBV28	few	11	-	TRBJ2-5	CASSLLVTQYF	TGTGCCAGCAGTTTATTGGTGACCCAGTACTTC
TRBV27	-	14	TRBD1	TRBJ1-2	CASSIQGSNYGYTF	TGTGCCAGCAGTATACAGGGGAGTAACTATGGCTACACCTTC
TRBV7-2	-	14	-	TRBJ2-7	CASSLSRLMYEQYF	TGTGCCAGCAGCTTATCTCGACTCATGTACGAGCAGTACTTC
TRBV7-2	many	13	TRBD1	TRBJ2-7	CASSNNRGYEQYF	TGTGCCAGCAGCAACAACAGGGGCTACGAGCAGTACTTC
TRBV7-9	few	13	TRBD1	TRBJ1-5	CASSTDRAQPQHF	TGTGCCAGCAGCACGGACAGGGCTCAGCCCCAGCATTTT